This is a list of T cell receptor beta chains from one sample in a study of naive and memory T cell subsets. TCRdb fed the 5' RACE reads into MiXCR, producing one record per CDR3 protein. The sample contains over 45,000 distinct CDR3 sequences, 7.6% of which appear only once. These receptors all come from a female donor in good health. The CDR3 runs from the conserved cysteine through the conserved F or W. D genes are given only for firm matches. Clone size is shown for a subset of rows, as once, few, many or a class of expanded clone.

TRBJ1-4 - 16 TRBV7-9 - CASSSNSQSFNEKLFF TGTGCCAGCAGCTCGAACTCACAGTCGTTTAATGAAAAACTGTTTTTT
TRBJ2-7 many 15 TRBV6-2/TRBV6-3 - CASSYFLPGLSEQYF TGTGCCAGCAGTTACTTCCTCCCGGGCCTTAGCGAGCAGTACTTC
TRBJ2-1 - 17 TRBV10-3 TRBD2 CAISESPSGGLRVEQFF TGTGCCATCAGTGAGTCGCCTAGCGGGGGGCTTAGGGTCGAGCAGTTCTTC
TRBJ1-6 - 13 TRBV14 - CASSPRGNSPLHF TGTGCCAGCTCCCCGAGGGGTAATTCACCCCTCCACTTT
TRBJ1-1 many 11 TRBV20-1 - CSAKENTEAFF TGCAGTGCTAAGGAGAACACTGAAGCTTTCTTT
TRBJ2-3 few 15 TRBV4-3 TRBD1 CASSRGQAGTDTQYF TGCGCCAGCAGCCGAGGACAGGCGGGCACAGATACGCAGTATTTT
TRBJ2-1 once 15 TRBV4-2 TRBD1 CASSQGQGGYNEQFF TGTGCCAGCAGCCAAGGACAGGGGGGTTACAATGAGCAGTTCTTC
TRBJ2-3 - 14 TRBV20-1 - CSARDARGPGTQYF TGCAGTGCTAGAGATGCACGGGGGCCCGGCACGCAGTATTTT
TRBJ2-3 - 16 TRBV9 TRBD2 CASSSILAGGSDTQYF TGTGCCAGCAGTTCCATTCTAGCGGGGGGGTCAGATACGCAGTATTTT
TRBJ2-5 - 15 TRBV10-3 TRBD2 CAISASGGALETQYF TGTGCCATCAGTGCGAGCGGGGGGGCCCTTGAGACCCAGTACTTC
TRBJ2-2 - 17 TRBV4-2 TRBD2 CASSRVSGAGDTGELFF TGTGCCAGCAGCCGGGTCTCCGGAGCGGGGGATACCGGGGAGCTGTTTTTT
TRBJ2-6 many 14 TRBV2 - CASSDRAGANVLTF TGTGCCAGCAGTGATCGGGCTGGGGCCAACGTCCTGACTTTC
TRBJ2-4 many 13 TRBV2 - CGFLGKEADIQYF TGTGGGTTCTTGGGGAAGGAGGCAGACATTCAGTACTTC
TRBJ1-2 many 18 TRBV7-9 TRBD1 CASSPKETGALPDMGYTF TGTGCCAGCAGCCCAAAGGAGACAGGGGCCCTCCCAGATATGGGCTACACCTTC
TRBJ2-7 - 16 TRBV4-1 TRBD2 CASSPSTSGGVYEQYF TGCGCCAGCAGCCCATCCACTAGCGGGGGGGTGTACGAGCAGTACTTC
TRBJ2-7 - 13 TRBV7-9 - CASSLVSGNEQYF TGTGCCAGCAGCTTAGTCTCAGGCAACGAGCAGTACTTC